A selection of T cell receptor beta chains follows, all from one sample in a study of OX40 agonist ivuxolimab in advanced cancers. TCRdb's copy holds only in-frame clones and misses some; the assay was immunoSEQ multiplex PCR. In the table there are about 60,000 clones, 87% of which are singletons. Sample: CD4+ or CD8+ T cells sorted from blood, taken in a trial of the OX40 agonist ivuxolimab. The source is an adult with an advanced solid tumor such as melanoma, head and neck, liver or kidney cancer. Both conserved end residues are part of each CDR3. D genes are given only for firm matches. Rows give clone size only sometimes, using once, few, many, or a class for an expanded clone.

V,size,D,J,DNA,CDR3
TRBV19,NA,TRBD1,TRBJ2-1,TGTGCCAGTAGCCCTTTCGGGACAGGGGGCAATGAGCAGTTCTTC,CASSPFGTGGNEQFF
TRBV9,NA,NA,TRBJ2-3,TGTGCCAGCAGCGTAGAATTCCCGCAGTATTTT,CASSVEFPQYF
TRBV30,NA,TRBD2,TRBJ2-1,TGTGCCTGGTCTCTTGCGGCTAGCGGGAGTTTTAATGAGCAGTTCTTC,CAWSLAASGSFNEQFF
TRBV2,NA,NA,TRBJ1-2,TGTGCCAGCAGCAATACATTTCCGGACTACTATGGCTACACCTTC,CASSNTFPDYYGYTF
TRBV6-6,NA,NA,TRBJ1-4,TGTGCCAGCAGTGGGGCAGGGGAGAAACTGTTTTTT,CASSGAGEKLFF
TRBV15,NA,NA,TRBJ1-5,TGTGCCACCAGCACAACAGGGAATCAGCCCCAGCATTTT,CATSTTGNQPQHF
TRBV18,NA,NA,TRBJ1-4,TGTGCCAGCTCACGAACAGGGGAAAAACTGTTTTTT,CASSRTGEKLFF
TRBV6-1,NA,NA,TRBJ1-5,TGTGCCAGCAGCCAAGACAGCGGCCGTCAGCCCCAGCATTTT,CASSQDSGRQPQHF
TRBV6-6,NA,TRBD1,TRBJ2-1,TGTGCCAGCAGGGGGAAGGGACAGGGTGTAAATGAGCAGTTCTTC,CASRGKGQGVNEQFF
TRBV7-9,NA,NA,TRBJ2-7,TGTGCCAGCAGCTTAGACACCCGGGGCGGCGAGCAGTACTTC,CASSLDTRGGEQYF
TRBV10-1,NA,NA,TRBJ1-5,TGCGCCAGCAGTGAGTCCGGGAATCAGCCCCAGCATTTT,CASSESGNQPQHF
TRBV7-6,NA,NA,TRBJ1-4,TGTGCCAGCAGCTTAATCAGGGGCCGGACTAATGAAAAACTGTTTTTT,CASSLIRGRTNEKLFF
TRBV27,NA,NA,TRBJ1-2,TGTGCCAGCAGTTTAAAAGTGGGGCTCAGTGGCTACACCTTC,CASSLKVGLSGYTF
TRBV28,NA,NA,TRBJ2-1,TGTGCCAGCAACGGGATGAGCCTTCTCTCCTACAATGAGCAGTTCTTC,CASNGMSLLSYNEQFF
TRBV7-2,once,NA,TRBJ2-5,TGTGCCAGCAGTCGAGTGTCGGGCACCCAAGAGACCCAGTACTTC,CASSRVSGTQETQYF
TRBV2,NA,NA,TRBJ1-5,TGTGCCAGCAGTGCCCAGGGCGGGAGTGCTCAGCCCCAGCATTTT,CASSAQGGSAQPQHF
TRBV4-3,NA,NA,TRBJ1-2,TGCGCCAGCAGCCGGAGTGAGGGCTATGGCTACACCTTC,CASSRSEGYGYTF
TRBV4-1,NA,NA,TRBJ2-7,TGCGCCAGCAGCCAAGGACAGGCCCAATACTACGAGCAGTACTTC,CASSQGQAQYYEQYF
TRBV6-5,NA,NA,TRBJ2-7,TGTGCCAGCAGCGCCGGGACACTAAAGGGCTACGAGCAGTACTTC,CASSAGTLKGYEQYF
TRBV19,once,NA,TRBJ1-2,TGTGCCAGTAGGGGGGATTTGACAGTCTATGGCTACACCTTC,CASRGDLTVYGYTF
TRBV19,NA,NA,TRBJ1-1,TGTGCCAGTAATCGGGAGGGATTACCGAACACTGAAGCTTTCTTT,CASNREGLPNTEAFF
TRBV19,few,TRBD2,TRBJ2-3,TGTGCCACAGGACTAGCGGGCGATACGCAGTATTTT,CATGLAGDTQYF
TRBV6-1,once,NA,TRBJ1-2,TGTGCCAGCAGCCAAGCGGGGGTGGTCTTTGATGGCTACACCTTC,CASSQAGVVFDGYTF
TRBV7-2,NA,TRBD1,TRBJ1-1,TGTGCCAGCAGGTATGGGACAGGGGGCACTGAAGCTTTCTTT,CASRYGTGGTEAFF
TRBV18,NA,TRBD1,TRBJ1-2,TGTGCCAGCTCAACTGGGACAGGGGAGTGGGGCTACACCTTC,CASSTGTGEWGYTF
TRBV10-1,NA,NA,TRBJ1-2,TGCGCCAGCAGTGAGTCACGGCAGGGGCCGCATGGCTACACCTTC,CASSESRQGPHGYTF
TRBV11-2,NA,NA,TRBJ2-7,TGTGCCAGCAGCTCCGGGACACAACTCTTTAACTACGAGCAGTACTTC,CASSSGTQLFNYEQYF
TRBV5-1,NA,NA,TRBJ1-2,TGCGCCAGCAGCTTGGCCGGGGAGAGGCTTCCTAACTATGGCTACACCTTC,CASSLAGERLPNYGYTF
TRBV4-2,NA,NA,TRBJ2-7,TGTGCCAGCAGCCAAGATCATTTCGCTGGCGAGCAGTACTTC,CASSQDHFAGEQYF
TRBV29-1,NA,TRBD1,TRBJ2-7,TGCAGCGTAGGACAGGGGGGGGAGCAGTACTTC,CSVGQGGEQYF
TRBV5-1,NA,NA,TRBJ2-2,TGCGCCAGCAGCTTAGCCGGGACATACACCGGGGAGCTGTTTTTT,CASSLAGTYTGELFF
TRBV6-5,NA,NA,TRBJ1-2,TGTGCCAGCACCGCACGGTGGCAGGGCCCTGGCTACACCTTC,CASTARWQGPGYTF
TRBV6-1,NA,NA,TRBJ1-4,TGTGCCAGCAGTGAAGCGCGAGGCAGCCAACTGTTTTTT,CASSEARGSQLFF
TRBV11-3,NA,TRBD1,TRBJ2-1,TGTGCCAGCAGCCTTATACAGGGGGGCAAGTTAGAGGAGCAGTTCTTC,CASSLIQGGKLEEQFF
TRBV5-1,NA,NA,TRBJ2-1,TGCGCCAGCAGCTGGGGAGGGGGAAATTGGGATGAGCAGTTCTTC,CASSWGGGNWDEQFF
TRBV28,NA,TRBD2,TRBJ2-3,TGTGCCAGCAGTTTATCAGTTAGCGGGAGGGTCGGAGATACGCAGTATTTT,CASSLSVSGRVGDTQYF
TRBV11-2,NA,TRBD1,TRBJ2-3,TGTGCCAGCGACAGGGGGCACAGCACAGATACGCAGTATTTT,CASDRGHSTDTQYF
TRBV6-6,NA,NA,TRBJ1-5,TGTGCCACAGGGCCCCCCAATCAGCCCCAGCATTTT,CATGPPNQPQHF
TRBV11-2,once,NA,TRBJ1-2,TGTGCCAGCAGCCCTGGACAGAAGTACACCTTC,CASSPGQKYTF
TRBV5-6,NA,TRBD1,TRBJ1-1,TGTGCCAGCAGCTTGACAGGGGCAACTGAAGCTTTCTTT,CASSLTGATEAFF
TRBV5-8,NA,NA,TRBJ2-3,TGTGCCAGCAGCTTGGAAGGGACCACAGATACGCAGTATTTT,CASSLEGTTDTQYF
TRBV6-5,NA,TRBD1,TRBJ2-7,TGTGCCAGCACCCCCACAGGGGGATACGAGCAGTACTTC,CASTPTGGYEQYF
TRBV28,NA,TRBD2,TRBJ2-1,TGTGCCACCGGACTAGCGGGAGCATGGGAGCAGTTCTTC,CATGLAGAWEQFF
TRBV6-6,NA,TRBD1,TRBJ2-1,TGTGCCAGCAGTTATCGGACAGGAGATTCAATCTTC,CASSYRTGDSIF
TRBV28,NA,NA,TRBJ1-3,TGTGCCAGCAGCTCCCGAGGGACCTCTGGAAACACCATATATTTT,CASSSRGTSGNTIYF
TRBV7-6,NA,NA,TRBJ2-1,TGTGCCAGCAGCTCTGTTTTTGGGGGGACCTACAATGAGCAGTTCTTC,CASSSVFGGTYNEQFF
TRBV6-1,NA,NA,TRBJ2-1,TGTGCCAGCAGCCCCGTCCAGGGCAATGAGCAGTTCTTC,CASSPVQGNEQFF
TRBV13,NA,NA,TRBJ1-5,TGTGCCAGCAGTTTAGGCGGGAGGACAAGGAATCAGCCCCAGCATTTT,CASSLGGRTRNQPQHF
TRBV27,NA,TRBD2,TRBJ2-1,TGTGCCAGCAGTTTGGGGACTAGCGTTATATATGAGCAGTTCTTC,CASSLGTSVIYEQFF
TRBV18,once,NA,TRBJ2-7,TGTGCCAGCTCACCCCAGGGTCCGCTCTACGAGCAGTACTTC,CASSPQGPLYEQYF
TRBV18,NA,NA,TRBJ1-1,TGTGCCAGCTCGCCTCGGGGGTTCTTGACTGAAGCTTTCTTT,CASSPRGFLTEAFF
TRBV5-1,NA,NA,TRBJ2-3,TGCGCCAGCAGGGGGCTTTTACACAGTACAGATACGCAGTATTTT,CASRGLLHSTDTQYF
TRBV19,NA,TRBD1,TRBJ1-5,TGTGCCAGTAGTACAACAGGGGGGGAGGTTCAGCCCCAGCATTTT,CASSTTGGEVQPQHF
TRBV6-1,NA,TRBD2,TRBJ2-2,TGTGCCAGCCTACGAACTAGCGGGCTATTTCGGGAGCTGTTTTTT,CASLRTSGLFRELFF
TRBV9,NA,NA,TRBJ2-1,TGTGCCAGCAGCGTAGAAGGCGGTTGGGACTACAATGAGCAGTTCTTC,CASSVEGGWDYNEQFF
TRBV19,NA,NA,TRBJ2-1,TGTGCCAGTAGTATAACCGTATCTGCCCACAGCTCCTACAATGAGCAGTTCTTC,CASSITVSAHSSYNEQFF
TRBV11-2,NA,NA,TRBJ2-2,TGTGCCAGCAGCTTAATCAGGGGGAACACCGGGGAGCTGTTTTTT,CASSLIRGNTGELFF
TRBV9,NA,TRBD1,TRBJ2-7,TGTGCCAGCAGCTCTGGGGGACAGCCCTACGAGCAGTACTTC,CASSSGGQPYEQYF
TRBV18,few,NA,TRBJ2-5,TGTGCCAGCTCACCACCGAACGAAGAGACCCAGTACTTC,CASSPPNEETQYF
TRBV19,once,NA,TRBJ2-1,TGTGCCAGTAGTTCAAGGGATCTTCCCTACAATGAGCAGTTCTTC,CASSSRDLPYNEQFF